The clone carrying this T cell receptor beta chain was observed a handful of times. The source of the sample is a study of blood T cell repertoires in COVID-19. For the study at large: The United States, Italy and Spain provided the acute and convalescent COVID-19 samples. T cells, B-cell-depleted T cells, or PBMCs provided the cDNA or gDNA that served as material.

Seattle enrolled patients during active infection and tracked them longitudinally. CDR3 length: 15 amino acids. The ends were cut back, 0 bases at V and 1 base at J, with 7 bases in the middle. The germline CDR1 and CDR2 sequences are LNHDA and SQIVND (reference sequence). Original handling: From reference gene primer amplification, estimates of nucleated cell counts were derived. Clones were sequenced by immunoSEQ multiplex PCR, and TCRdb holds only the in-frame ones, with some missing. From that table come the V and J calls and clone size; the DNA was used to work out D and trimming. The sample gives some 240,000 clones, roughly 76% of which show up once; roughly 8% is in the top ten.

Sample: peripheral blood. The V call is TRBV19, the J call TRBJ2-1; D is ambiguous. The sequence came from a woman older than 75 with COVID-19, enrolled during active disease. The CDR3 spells CASSIDSSSYNEQFF. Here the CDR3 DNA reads TGTGCCAGTAGTATAGATTCCTCGTCCTACAATGAGCAGTTCTTC.